This record looks at one TCR beta chain sequence and its context. V gave up 0 bases and J gave up 4 bases; unmatched junction bases: 5. The CDR3 runs 16 residues. The germline gives CDR1 LNHNV, CDR2 YYDKDF (reference sequence). The record originates from a study of PD-L1 blockade in urothelial cancer. The data were produced by immunoSEQ multiplex PCR, yet TCRdb's version contains in-frame clones alone and is incomplete. The table includes over 45,000 clones, about 86% detected once. V and J are TRBV15 and TRBJ2-3, with TRBD2 matching over 9 bases. The starting material was PBMCs, obtained around atezolizumab (anti-PD-L1) treatment. This sequence originates from a middle-aged man with urothelial cancer. The CDR3 DNA follows: TGTGCCACCAGCAGAGAGGCTAGCGGGAAATCAGATACGCAGTATTTT. This encodes CATSREASGKSDTQYF.